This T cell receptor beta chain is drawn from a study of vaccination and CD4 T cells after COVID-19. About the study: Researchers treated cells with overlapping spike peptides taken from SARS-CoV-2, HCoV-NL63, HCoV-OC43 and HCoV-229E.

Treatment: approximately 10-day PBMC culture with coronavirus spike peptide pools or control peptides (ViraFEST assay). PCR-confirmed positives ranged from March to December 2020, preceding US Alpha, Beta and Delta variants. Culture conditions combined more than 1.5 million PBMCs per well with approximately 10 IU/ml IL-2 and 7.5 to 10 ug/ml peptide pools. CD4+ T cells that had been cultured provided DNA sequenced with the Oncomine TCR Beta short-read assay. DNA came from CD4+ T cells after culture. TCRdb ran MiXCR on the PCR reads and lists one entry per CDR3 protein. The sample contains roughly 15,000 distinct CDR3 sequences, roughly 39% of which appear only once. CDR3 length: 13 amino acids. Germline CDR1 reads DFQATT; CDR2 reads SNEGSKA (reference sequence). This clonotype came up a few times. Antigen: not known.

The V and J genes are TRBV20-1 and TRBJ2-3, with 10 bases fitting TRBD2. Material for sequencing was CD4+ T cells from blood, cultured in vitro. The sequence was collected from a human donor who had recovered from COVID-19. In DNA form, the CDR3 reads TGCAGCCGAGCGGGGGGGTCCACAGATACGCAGTATTTT. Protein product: CSRAGGSTDTQYF.